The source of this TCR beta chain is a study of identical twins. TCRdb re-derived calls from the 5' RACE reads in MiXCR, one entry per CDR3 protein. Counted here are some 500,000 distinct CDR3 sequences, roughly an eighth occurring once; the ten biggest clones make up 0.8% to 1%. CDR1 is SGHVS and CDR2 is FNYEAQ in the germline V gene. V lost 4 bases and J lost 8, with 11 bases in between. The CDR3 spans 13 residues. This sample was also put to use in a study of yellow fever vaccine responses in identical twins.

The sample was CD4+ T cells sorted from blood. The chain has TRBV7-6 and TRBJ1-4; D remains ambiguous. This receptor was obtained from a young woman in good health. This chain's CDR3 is CASSYLPGEKLFF. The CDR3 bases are TGTGCCAGCAGCTATCTGCCGGGAGAAAAACTGTTTTTT.